This T cell receptor (beta chain) originates from a study of OX40 agonist ivuxolimab in advanced cancers. For the study at large: Therapy given before enrollment (anti-PD-1, anti-PD-L1 or anti-CTLA-4) was allowed, and 40% to 45% had some. General study points: In general, CD8+ T cells held more expanded clones than CD4+ did, on average.

In regard to this clone: Its antigen is as yet unknown.

Clones were sequenced by immunoSEQ multiplex PCR, and TCRdb holds only the in-frame ones, with some missing. The sample shows roughly 73,000 clones, 89% of them seen only once. Germline CDR1 is SGHKS and CDR2 is YYEKEE (reference sequence). The CDR3 has 15 residues. V was cut by 7 bases and J by 5 bases, with 21 bases left in between. Specimen: CD4+ or CD8+ T cells sorted from blood, collected in a trial of the OX40 agonist ivuxolimab. The chain recombines TRBV5-5 with TRBJ1-2, with D perhaps matching TRBD1 (5 bases). The source of this sequence is an adult with an advanced solid tumor such as melanoma, head and neck, liver or kidney cancer. Here the CDR3 reads CASQLWAGRGYGYTF. The CDR3 DNA reads as TGTGCCAGCCAGCTTTGGGCAGGGAGGGGATATGGCTACACCTTC.